These 15 T cell receptor beta chains were all obtained from the same sample, sequenced in a study of Ad26.COV2.S vaccination and SARS-CoV-2 variants. The data were produced by immunoSEQ multiplex PCR, yet TCRdb's version contains in-frame clones alone and is incomplete. The data contain about 400,000 clones, around 89% of them singletons. Treatment meaning: some 19 received Ad26.COV2.S at low or high dose, single or two shots; 5 received placebo; per-sample allocation not given. Each sample was drawn 63 days after the first injection (of vaccine or placebo). The specimen comprised peripheral blood, sampled in a trial of Ad26.COV2.S vaccine versus placebo. These receptors all stem from a person between 18 and 60 years old who received the Ad26.COV2.S COVID-19 vaccine or a placebo.

This sequence joins TRBV28 and TRBJ2-3, with a possible D match to TRBD2 (6 bases). This CDR3 comprises 19 residues. Per the germline V gene, CDR1 is MDHEN and CDR2 is SYDVKM. The V end was cut by 0 bases, the J end by 3 bases, with 22 bases between. The CDR3 region is CASSLWGTQPQSPTDTQYF. The DNA for the CDR3 is TGTGCCAGCAGTTTATGGGGGACTCAACCACAAAGCCCGACAGATACGCAGTATTTT.

This clone was observed once. V usage is TRBV2 and J usage is TRBJ2-3; D not certain. This CDR3 has 9 amino acids. Trimming stripped 11 bases from V and 5 bases from J, with 5 bases between. Germline V gene data show CDR1 as SNHLY and CDR2 as FYNNEI. CDR3 nucleotides: TGTGCCCGTGGAGATACGCAGTATTTT. Translation: CARGDTQYF. The full variable domain, in which reference TRBV2 and TRBJ2-3 provide the parts outside the CDR3, is EPEVTQTPSHQVTQMGQEVILRCVPISNHLYFYWYRQILGQKVEFLVSFYNNEISEKSEIFDDQFSVERPDGSNFTLKIRSTKLEDSAMYFCARGDTQYFGPGTRLTVL.

The chain uses TRBV10-2 and TRBJ2-7, with 10 bases aligning to TRBD1. This CDR3 spans 12 amino acids. Germline V lookup: CDR1 WSHSY, CDR2 SAAADI. J lost 6 bases, V lost 7 bases, and 3 bases had no gene match. This chain's CDR3 is CASIGTGAEQYF. The CDR3 nucleotides are TGCGCCAGCATCGGGACAGGGGCCGAGCAGTACTTC.

The rearrangement links TRBV30 to TRBJ1-1; no reliable D call. The ends were cut back, 3 bases at V and 1 base at J, with 12 bases in the middle. Germline V gene lookup returns CDR1 GTSNPN and CDR2 SVGIG (reference sequence). This CDR3 comprises 14 residues. The CDR3 spells CAWSPGRKNTEAFF. Written as DNA, the CDR3 is TGTGCCTGGAGCCCCGGGAGGAAGAACACTGAAGCTTTCTTT.

The chain joins TRBV27 to TRBJ2-1, with 10 bases aligning to TRBD2. V shed 5 bases and J 6 bases; nucleotides not matched to a gene: 4. This CDR3 region has 14 residues. Germline V gene data show CDR1 as MNHEY and CDR2 as SMNVEV (reference sequence). Written as DNA, the CDR3 is TGTGCCAGCAGTCTAGCGGGAGTTCTCAATGAGCAGTTCTTC. Translating it yields CASSLAGVLNEQFF.

This chain joins TRBV6-5 and TRBJ1-3; TRBD1 is a possible D gene (6 bases). The V end lost 0 bases, the J end lost 8 bases, and 14 bases lay between the germline ends. This CDR3 spans 15 amino acids. Germline CDR1 reads MNHEY; CDR2 reads SVGAGI. The CDR3: CASSYSPGEGYTIYF. The CDR3 DNA follows: TGTGCCAGCAGTTACTCCCCAGGGGAAGGGTACACCATATATTTT.

This clone was recorded once. This rearrangement joins TRBV4-3 to TRBJ1-3; D remains unclear. Germline values: CDR1 LGHNA, CDR2 YSLEER. This CDR3 comprises 16 residues. V lost 0 bases and J lost 0, with 9 bases in between. The DNA of the CDR3 is TGCGCCAGCAGCCAAGACAGTACGGCCTCTGGAAACACCATATATTTT. It codes for CASSQDSTASGNTIYF.

The chain carries TRBV5-1 and TRBJ2-1, with unresolved D. V was pared by 4 bases and J by 5 bases, with 16 bases between. CDR3 length: 15 residues. Germline values: CDR1 SGHRS, CDR2 YFSETQ. In DNA form, the CDR3 reads TGCGCCAGCAGCCCTGGGCTTTCATTTCACAATGAGCAGTTCTTC. It translates to CASSPGLSFHNEQFF.

The chain is built from TRBV7-9 and TRBJ2-5; D gene ambiguous. Germline lookup yields CDR1 SEHNR and CDR2 FQNEAQ (reference sequence). The V end lost 1 base, the J end lost 2 bases, and 11 bases lay between the germline ends. The CDR3 covers 15 residues. The CDR3, as DNA: TGTGCCAGCAGCTTAGAATTCGGGCAACAAGAGACCCAGTACTTC. As protein: CASSLEFGQQETQYF.

The chain employs TRBV27 and TRBJ2-7; 7 bases fit TRBD2. After removal of 0 bases from V and 0 bases from J, the junction contained 8 bases not matched to a gene. Germline assignment: CDR1 MNHEY and CDR2 SMNVEV (reference sequence). The CDR3 loop spans 17 amino acids. In nucleotides, the CDR3 is TGTGCCAGCAGTTTATCGAACCGGGAGGAATCCTCCTACGAGCAGTACTTC. It specifies CASSLSNREESSYEQYF.

V and J are TRBV28 and TRBJ1-1; 9 positions match TRBD1. V was pared by 8 bases and J by 6 bases, with 10 bases of the junction left unmatched. Germline-derived CDR1 and CDR2 are MDHEN and SYDVKM. The CDR3 is made up of 14 amino acids. The CDR3 coding sequence is TGTGCCAGCTCAGAAGGGACAGGGATGTCTGAAGCTTTCTTT. It codes for CASSEGTGMSEAFF.

V is TRBV5-1 and J is TRBJ2-7; D remains unclear. The V and J ends lost 4 bases and 7 bases respectively, with 21 bases between them. The CDR3 totals 15 residues. Germline lookup yields CDR1 SGHRS and CDR2 YFSETQ. In nucleotides, the CDR3 is TGCGCCAGCAGCCCGGGCCGAGACCCCAGCAGGGAGCAGTACTTC. This sequence encodes CASSPGRDPSREQYF. The entire variable domain, with the rest obtained from reference TRBV5-1 and TRBJ2-7, is as follows: KAGVTQTPRYLIKTRGQQVTLSCSPISGHRSVSWYQQTPGQGLQFLFEYFSETQRNKGNFPGRFSGRQFSNSRSEMNVSTLELGDSALYLCASSPGRDPSREQYFGPGTRLTVT.

This rearrangement joins TRBV7-9 to TRBJ1-2; D possibly corresponds to TRBD1 (6 bases). Germline values: CDR1 SEHNR, CDR2 FQNEAQ (reference sequence). V was shortened by 5 bases and J by 0 bases, with 16 bases between the two germline ends. There are 16 residues in the CDR3. The CDR3 loop is CASSLLAGTTNYGYTF. The DNA of the CDR3 is TGTGCCAGCAGCCTATTAGCCGGGACAACTAACTATGGCTACACCTTC.

The chain carries TRBV7-9 and TRBJ2-5; 8 nucleotides align to TRBD2. Trimming cost V 0 bases and J 4 bases; bases outside gene matches: 10. The CDR3 extends over 17 amino acids. Germline V gene data show CDR1 as SEHNR and CDR2 as FQNEAQ (reference sequence). In nucleotides, the CDR3 is TGTGCCAGCAGCTTAGCGAGGAGCGGGAGTTCAACAGAGACCCAGTACTTC. Translating gives CASSLARSGSSTETQYF. The whole variable domain, remainder taken from reference TRBV7-9 and TRBJ2-5, is DTGVSQNPRHKITKRGQNVTFRCDPISEHNRLYWYRQTLGQGPEFLTYFQNEAQLEKSRLLSDRFSAERPKGSFSTLEIQRTEQGDSAMYLCASSLARSGSSTETQYFGPGTRLLVL.

The rearrangement uses TRBV6-4 and TRBJ2-7, with no clear D. CDR3 length: 14 amino acids. Per germline, CDR1 MRHNA and CDR2 SNTAGT. Deletions cut 3 bases from V and 2 bases from J, with 11 bases between. This CDR3 is CASSENGFTYEQYF. CDR3 coding DNA: TGTGCCAGCAGTGAGAATGGGTTCACCTACGAGCAGTACTTC.